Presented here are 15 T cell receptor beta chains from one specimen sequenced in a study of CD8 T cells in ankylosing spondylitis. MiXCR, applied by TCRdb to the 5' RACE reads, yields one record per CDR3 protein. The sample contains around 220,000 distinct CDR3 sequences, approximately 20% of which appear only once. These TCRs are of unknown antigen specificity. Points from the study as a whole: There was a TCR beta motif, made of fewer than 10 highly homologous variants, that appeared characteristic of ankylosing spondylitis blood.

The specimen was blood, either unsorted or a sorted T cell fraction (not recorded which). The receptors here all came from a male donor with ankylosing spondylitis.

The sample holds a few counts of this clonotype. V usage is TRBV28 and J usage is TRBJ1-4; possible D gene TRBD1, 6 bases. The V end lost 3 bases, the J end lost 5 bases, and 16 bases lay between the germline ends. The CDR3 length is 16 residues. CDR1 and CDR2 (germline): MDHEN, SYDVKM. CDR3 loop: CASSLVETGGNEKLFF. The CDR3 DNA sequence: TGTGCCAGCAGTTTGGTTGAGACAGGAGGAAATGAAAAACTGTTTTTT. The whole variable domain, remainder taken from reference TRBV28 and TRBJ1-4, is DVKVTQSSRYLVKRTGEKVFLECVQDMDHENMFWYRQDPGLGLRLIYFSYDVKMKEKGDIPEGYSVSREKKERFSLILESASTNQTSMYLCASSLVETGGNEKLFFGSGTQLSVL.

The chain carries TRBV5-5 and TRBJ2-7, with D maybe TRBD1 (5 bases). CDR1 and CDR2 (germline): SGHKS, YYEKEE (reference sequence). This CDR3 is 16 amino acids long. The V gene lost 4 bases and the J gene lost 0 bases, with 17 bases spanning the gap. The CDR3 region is CASSPWIGDYSYEQYF. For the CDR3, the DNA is TGTGCCAGCAGCCCCTGGATAGGGGATTACTCCTACGAGCAGTACTTC.

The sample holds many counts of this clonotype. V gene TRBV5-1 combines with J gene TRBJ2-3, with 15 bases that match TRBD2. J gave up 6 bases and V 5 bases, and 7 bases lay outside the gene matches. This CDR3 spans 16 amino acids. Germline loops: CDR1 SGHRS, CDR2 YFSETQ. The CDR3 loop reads CASSQRTSGGADTQYF. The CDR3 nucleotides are TGCGCCAGCAGTCAAAGGACTAGCGGGGGGGCGGATACGCAGTATTTT.

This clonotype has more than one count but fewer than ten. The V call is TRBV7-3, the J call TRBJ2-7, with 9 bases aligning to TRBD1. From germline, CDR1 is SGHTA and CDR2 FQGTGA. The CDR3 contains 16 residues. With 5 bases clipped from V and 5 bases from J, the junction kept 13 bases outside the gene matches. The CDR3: CASSLLTGGSGDEQYF. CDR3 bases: TGTGCCAGCAGCCTATTAACAGGGGGCAGCGGTGACGAGCAGTACTTC.

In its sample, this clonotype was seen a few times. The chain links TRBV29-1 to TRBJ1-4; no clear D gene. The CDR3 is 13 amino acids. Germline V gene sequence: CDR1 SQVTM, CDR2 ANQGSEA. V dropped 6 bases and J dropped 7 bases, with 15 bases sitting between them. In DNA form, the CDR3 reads TGCAGCGTCGCTACGAGAAGAGGTGAAAAACTGTTTTTT. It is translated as CSVATRRGEKLFF.

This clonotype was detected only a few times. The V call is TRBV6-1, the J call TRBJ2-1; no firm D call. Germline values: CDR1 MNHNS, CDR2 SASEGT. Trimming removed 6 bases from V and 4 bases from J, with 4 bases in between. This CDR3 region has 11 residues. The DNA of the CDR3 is TGTGCCAGCAGGGTTTACAATGAGCAGTTCTTC. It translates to CASRVYNEQFF.

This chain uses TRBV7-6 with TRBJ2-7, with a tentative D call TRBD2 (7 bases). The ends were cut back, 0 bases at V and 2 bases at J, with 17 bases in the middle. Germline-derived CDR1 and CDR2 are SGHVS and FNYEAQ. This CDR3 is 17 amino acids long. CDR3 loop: CASSLARGGPVAYEQYF. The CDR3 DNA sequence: TGTGCCAGCAGCTTAGCGAGGGGGGGCCCCGTTGCCTACGAGCAGTACTTC.

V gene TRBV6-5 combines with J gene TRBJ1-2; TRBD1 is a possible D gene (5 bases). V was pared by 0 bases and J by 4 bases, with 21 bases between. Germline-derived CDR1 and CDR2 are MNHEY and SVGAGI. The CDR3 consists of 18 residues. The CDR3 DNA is TGTGCCAGCAGTTACTCGATTGGGGGGACCGGGGACCTCTATGGCTACACCTTC. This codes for CASSYSIGGTGDLYGYTF.

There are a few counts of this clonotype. The CDR3 here is CASSLRPLTDGGYTF. The CDR3 bases are TGTGCCAGCAGTTTAAGACCCCTGACAGACGGGGGCTACACCTTC. The V gene is TRBV28, the J gene TRBJ1-2, with D possibly matching TRBD1 (5 bases). Germline V CDR1 and CDR2: MDHEN, SYDVKM. Trimming stripped 2 bases from V and 8 bases from J, with 18 bases between. The CDR3 has 15 amino acids.

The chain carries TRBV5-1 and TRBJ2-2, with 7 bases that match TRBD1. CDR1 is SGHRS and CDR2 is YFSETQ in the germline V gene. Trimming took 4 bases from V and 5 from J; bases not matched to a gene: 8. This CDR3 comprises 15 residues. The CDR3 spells CASSIGTDETGELFF. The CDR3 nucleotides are TGCGCCAGCAGCATAGGGACAGATGAGACCGGGGAGCTGTTTTTT.

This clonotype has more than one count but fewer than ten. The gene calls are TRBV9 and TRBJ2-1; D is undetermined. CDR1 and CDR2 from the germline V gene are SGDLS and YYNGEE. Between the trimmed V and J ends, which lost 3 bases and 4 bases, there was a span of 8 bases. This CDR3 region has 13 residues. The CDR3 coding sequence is TGTGCCAGCAGCGCCACAGATTACAATGAGCAGTTCTTC. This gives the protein CASSATDYNEQFF.

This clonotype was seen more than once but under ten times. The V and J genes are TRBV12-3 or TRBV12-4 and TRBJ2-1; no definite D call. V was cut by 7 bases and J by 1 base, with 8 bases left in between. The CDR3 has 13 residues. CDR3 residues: CASIGWSYNEQFF. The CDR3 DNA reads TGTGCCAGCATAGGGTGGTCCTACAATGAGCAGTTCTTC.

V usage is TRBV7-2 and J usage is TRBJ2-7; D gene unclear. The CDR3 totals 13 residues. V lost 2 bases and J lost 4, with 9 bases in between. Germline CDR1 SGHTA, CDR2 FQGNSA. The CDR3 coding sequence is TGTGCCAGCAGCTTATCGCAGATATACGAGCAGTACTTC. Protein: CASSLSQIYEQYF. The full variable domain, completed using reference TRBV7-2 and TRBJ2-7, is GAGVSQSPSNKVTEKGKDVELRCDPISGHTALYWYRQSLGQGLEFLIYFQGNSAPDKSGLPSDRFSAERTGGSVSTLTIQRTQQEDSAVYLCASSLSQIYEQYFGPGTRLTVT.

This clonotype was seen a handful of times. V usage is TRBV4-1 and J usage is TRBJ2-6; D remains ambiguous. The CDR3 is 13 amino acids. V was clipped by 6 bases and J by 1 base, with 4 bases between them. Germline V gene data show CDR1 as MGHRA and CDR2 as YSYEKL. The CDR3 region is CASRASGANVLTF. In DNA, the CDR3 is TGCGCCAGCAGGGCGTCTGGGGCCAACGTCCTGACTTTC.

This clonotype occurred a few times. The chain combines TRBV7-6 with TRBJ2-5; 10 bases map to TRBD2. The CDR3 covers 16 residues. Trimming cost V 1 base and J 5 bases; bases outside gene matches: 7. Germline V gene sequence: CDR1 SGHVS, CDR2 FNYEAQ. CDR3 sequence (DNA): TGTGCCAGCAGCTTAGGCTTAGCGGGGGGTATGGAGACCCAGTACTTC. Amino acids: CASSLGLAGGMETQYF.